These T cell receptor beta chains were read from a single sample in a study of T cell responses to AZD1222 COVID-19 vaccine. TCRdb's copy holds only in-frame clones and misses some; the assay was immunoSEQ multiplex PCR. The data contain roughly 150,000 clones, more than 85% of them singletons. This specimen was peripheral blood, taken on day 0 of AZD1222 vaccination. The source of these receptors is an adult in good health. Both conserved end residues are part of each CDR3. A D gene is named only where the DNA matches it firmly. Clone size is shown for a subset of rows, as once, few, many or a class of expanded clone.

v_call,clone_size,j_call,d_call,cdr3_aa,cdr3_nt
TRBV19,-,TRBJ1-6,-,CASSWTAASPLHF,TGTGCCAGTAGTTGGACAGCCGCCTCACCCCTCCACTTT
TRBV14,-,TRBJ1-5,-,CASSQDRRARGPQHF,TGTGCCAGCAGCCAAGATCGGCGGGCCCGAGGGCCCCAGCATTTT
TRBV4-3,-,TRBJ2-3,-,CASSQEPDSTDTQYF,TGCGCCAGCAGCCAAGAACCAGATAGCACAGATACGCAGTATTTT
TRBV2,-,TRBJ2-1,TRBD2,CASSESVRLAGGRFYNEQFF,TGTGCCAGCAGTGAAAGTGTGAGACTAGCGGGAGGGCGCTTCTACAATGAGCAGTTCTTC
TRBV6-2/TRBV6-3,few,TRBJ1-3,-,CASSVRRNPRGNTIYF,TGTGCCAGCAGTGTCCGGCGGAACCCCCGGGGAAACACCATATATTTT
TRBV5-1,-,TRBJ2-7,-,CASSLDTGGLNEQYF,TGCGCCAGCAGCTTGGACACGGGGGGCCTGAACGAGCAGTACTTC
TRBV19,-,TRBJ1-6,-,CASSSHDESPLHF,TGTGCCAGTAGTTCACACGACGAATCACCCCTCCACTTT
TRBV3-1/TRBV3-2,-,TRBJ1-5,TRBD1,CASSSTGGDQPQHF,TGTGCCAGCAGCAGCACAGGGGGCGATCAGCCCCAGCATTTT
TRBV7-2,-,TRBJ1-1,-,CASSLVPGAGGTEAFF,TGTGCCAGCAGCTTAGTCCCCGGGGCAGGCGGGACTGAAGCTTTCTTT
TRBV2,-,TRBJ1-3,-,CASSESRATSGNTIYF,TGTGCCAGCAGTGAATCTCGGGCCACCTCTGGAAACACCATATATTTT
TRBV5-8,-,TRBJ2-1,TRBD1,CASTMRGTGTGGGEQFF,TGTGCCAGCACCATGCGAGGAACCGGGACAGGGGGCGGTGAGCAGTTCTTC
TRBV2,-,TRBJ1-2,-,CASSSGGHGYTF,TGTGCCAGCAGCTCCGGGGGGCATGGCTACACCTTC
TRBV19,-,TRBJ2-6,-,CASSALITGANVLTF,TGTGCCAGTAGTGCACTCATAACTGGGGCCAACGTCCTGACTTTC
TRBV10-1,-,TRBJ1-1,-,CASSEYSQNTEAFF,TGCGCCAGCAGTGAGTACAGCCAGAACACTGAAGCTTTCTTT
TRBV12-3/TRBV12-4,-,TRBJ2-7,-,CASSLGGLHEQYF,TGTGCCAGCAGTTTAGGGGGGTTGCACGAGCAGTACTTC
TRBV6-2/TRBV6-3,few,TRBJ2-7,-,CASSPPDPSSEQYF,TGTGCCAGCAGCCCCCCGGATCCTAGTTCCGAGCAGTACTTC
TRBV7-9,-,TRBJ2-7,TRBD1,CASSLPTGTGSYEQYF,TGTGCCAGCAGCCTACCGACCGGGACAGGGTCCTACGAGCAGTACTTC
TRBV11-2,once,TRBJ1-2,-,CASSFERVNYGYTF,TGTGCCAGCAGCTTTGAGAGGGTTAACTATGGCTACACCTTC
TRBV28,-,TRBJ1-1,-,CASSPRDSNTEAFF,TGTGCCAGCAGTCCTAGAGACAGCAACACTGAAGCTTTCTTT
TRBV5-6,-,TRBJ1-6,TRBD1,CASSPMDRENSPLHF,TGTGCCAGCAGCCCTATGGACAGGGAGAATTCACCCCTCCACTTT
TRBV29-1,-,TRBJ1-4,-,CSVDAGDEKLFF,TGCAGCGTTGATGCTGGTGATGAAAAACTGTTTTTT
TRBV7-2,few,TRBJ1-5,-,CASSLGVRQPQHF,TGTGCCAGCAGTTTGGGAGTCCGCCAGCCCCAGCATTTT
TRBV7-9,-,TRBJ2-7,-,CASSKTRTSRDSSYEQYF,TGTGCCAGCAGTAAGACAAGAACCTCGCGGGATAGCTCCTACGAGCAGTACTTC
TRBV12-3/TRBV12-4,-,TRBJ2-1,-,CASTLSSYNEQFF,TGTGCCAGCACCCTGAGCTCCTACAATGAGCAGTTCTTC
TRBV7-3,-,TRBJ2-3,-,CASSLYPTDTQYF,TGTGCCAGCAGCTTATATCCGACAGATACGCAGTATTTT
TRBV3-1/TRBV3-2,-,TRBJ2-2,-,CASSLGLGTGELFF,TGTGCCAGCAGCCTGGGACTGGGCACCGGGGAGCTGTTTTTT